The 12 T cell receptor beta chains given below trace back to one sample, sequenced in a study of blood T cell repertoires in COVID-19. TCRdb's copy holds only in-frame clones and misses some; the assay was immunoSEQ multiplex PCR. Found here are over 110,000 clones, roughly three quarters of them singletons; the top ten hold more than 1.5%. Sequencing input: peripheral blood. These receptors originate from a woman aged 55-75 years with acute or convalescent COVID-19.

V is TRBV19 and J is TRBJ2-5; 14 bases match TRBD2. This CDR3 is 17 amino acids long. The germline V gene has CDR1 LNHDA and CDR2 SQIVND (reference sequence). The V gene end was trimmed by 2 bases and the J gene end by 2 bases; junction bases not matched to a gene: 4. CDR3 region: CASSITGLAGVQETQYF. The CDR3 bases are TGTGCCAGTAGTATAACGGGACTAGCGGGAGTACAAGAGACCCAGTACTTC.

This clone was seen more than once but under ten times. V and J are TRBV28 and TRBJ1-2, with a tentative D call TRBD1 (5 bases). The CDR3 sequence is 12 residues long. V shed 10 bases and J shed 4 bases, with 13 bases lying between them. CDR1 is MDHEN and CDR2 is SYDVKM in the germline V gene. The CDR3 DNA follows: TGTGCCACCTCAACAGGCCCCTATGGCTACACCTTC. This sequence encodes CATSTGPYGYTF.

V usage is TRBV2 and J usage is TRBJ2-2, with TRBD2 matching over 10 bases. The CDR3 is 15 residues long. The ends lost 7 bases at V and 1 base at J; junction bases unmatched: 3. Germline assignment: CDR1 SNHLY and CDR2 FYNNEI. The CDR3 DNA reads TGTGCCAGCACGGCTAGCGGGGGGAACACCGGGGAGCTGTTTTTT. This codes for CASTASGGNTGELFF.

The CDR3 protein is CASSPSSGASYEQYF. The CDR3 nucleotides read TGCGCCAGCAGCCCCTCGAGCGGGGCCTCCTACGAGCAGTACTTC. The rearrangement links TRBV5-1 to TRBJ2-7; 7 nucleotides agree with TRBD2. This CDR3 has 15 amino acids. Germline V gene data show CDR1 as SGHRS and CDR2 as YFSETQ. V lost 4 bases to trimming and J lost 0 bases; unmatched junction nucleotides: 7.

This chain joins TRBV7-8 and TRBJ2-7; TRBD2 might be the D (5 bases). The germline gives CDR1 SGHVS, CDR2 FQNEAQ. CDR3 length: 15 amino acids. V was cut by 5 bases and J by 5 bases, with 19 bases left in between. The CDR3: CASSANPGLFDEQYF. The CDR3 bases are TGTGCCAGCAGCGCGAACCCCGGACTTTTCGACGAGCAGTACTTC.

The chain recombines TRBV19 with TRBJ2-2, with D maybe TRBD2 (5 bases). V lost 6 bases and J 4 bases, leaving 15 bases between the germline ends. The CDR3 covers 15 residues. The germline V gene has CDR1 LNHDA and CDR2 SQIVND (reference sequence). The CDR3 region is CASSQGRGSTGELFF. The CDR3 nucleotides are TGTGCCAGTAGCCAAGGGCGAGGGAGCACCGGGGAGCTGTTTTTT.

The chain joins TRBV5-1 to TRBJ1-1; D is undetermined. V was shortened by 0 bases and J by 6 bases, with 18 bases between the two germline ends. Germline V gene sequence: CDR1 SGHRS, CDR2 YFSETQ. The CDR3 sequence is 16 residues long. CDR3 region: CASSLETRLPGAEAFF. The CDR3 DNA reads TGCGCCAGCAGCTTGGAAACTAGACTCCCAGGAGCTGAAGCTTTCTTT.

This chain joins TRBV28 and TRBJ1-6, with unresolved D. The CDR3 runs to 16 residues. Trimming shortened V by 3 bases and J by 3 bases, and 12 bases separated the two germline ends. CDR1 MDHEN and CDR2 SYDVKM come from the germline V gene. The CDR3 reads CASSFRDMGYNSPLHF. The CDR3 DNA reads as TGTGCCAGCAGTTTTCGGGATATGGGCTATAATTCACCCCTCCACTTT.

Only a few counts were recorded for this clone. J is TRBJ1-4 and V is TRBV6-1; D possibly corresponds to TRBD1 (6 bases). CDR1 and CDR2 from the germline V gene are MNHNS and SASEGT. The CDR3 is 14 amino acids. Trimming pared 3 bases from V and 8 bases from J, leaving 13 bases between. CDR3 sequence (DNA): TGTGCCAGCAGTGAGGGGGCGGAAAGCGAAAAACTGTTTTTT. Amino acid sequence: CASSEGAESEKLFF.

The chain's CDR3 is CASRPRRCRATPSGANVLTF. The CDR3 coding sequence is TGTGCAAGTCGCCCCCGTCGGTGCAGGGCAACCCCCTCTGGGGCCAACGTCCTGACTTTC. This chain connects TRBV12-2 to TRBJ2-6; TRBD1, the D gene given by the table, was not confirmed from the DNA. TRBV12-2 constitutes a pseudogene. The CDR3 has 20 amino acids.

This clone occurred a few times. The chain is built from TRBV19 and TRBJ1-6; 8 nucleotides match TRBD1. The CDR3 sequence is 17 residues long. V trimming: 1 base; J trimming: 9 bases; junction bases outside the gene matches: 11. Looked up from germline, CDR1 is LNHDA and CDR2 is SQIVND (reference sequence). CDR3 in amino acids: CASSIVATGVRSSPLHF. For the CDR3, the DNA is TGTGCCAGTAGTATAGTCGCGACAGGGGTCCGAAGTTCACCCCTCCACTTT.

The V and J genes are TRBV9 and TRBJ2-7; the D gene is possibly TRBD2 (6 bases). CDR3 length equals 13 residues. V lost 2 bases to trimming and J lost 7 bases, with 13 bases between them. CDR1 is SGDLS, CDR2 YYNGEE, per germline. The CDR3 sequence is CASSVGSAGEQYF. CDR3 in DNA: TGTGCCAGCAGCGTGGGTTCAGCGGGTGAGCAGTACTTC.